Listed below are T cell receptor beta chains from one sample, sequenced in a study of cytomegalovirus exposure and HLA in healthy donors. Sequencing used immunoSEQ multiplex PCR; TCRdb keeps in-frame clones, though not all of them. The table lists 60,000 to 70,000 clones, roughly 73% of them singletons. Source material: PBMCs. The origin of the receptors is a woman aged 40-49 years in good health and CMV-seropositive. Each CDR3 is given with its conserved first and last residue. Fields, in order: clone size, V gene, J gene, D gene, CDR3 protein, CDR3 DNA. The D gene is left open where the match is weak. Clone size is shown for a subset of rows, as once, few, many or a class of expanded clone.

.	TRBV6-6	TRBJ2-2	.	CASTDQGTPELFF	TGTGCCAGCACCGATCAGGGAACCCCGGAGCTGTTTTTT
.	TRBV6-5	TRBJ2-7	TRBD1	CASSWDRAREQYF	TGTGCCAGCAGTTGGGACAGGGCAAGGGAGCAGTACTTC
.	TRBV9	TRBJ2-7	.	CASSSNSYEQYF	TGTGCCAGCAGCTCCAACAGTTACGAGCAGTACTTC
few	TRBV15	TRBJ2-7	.	CATSRPPLQGGSYEQYF	TGTGCCACCAGCAGACCCCCACTCCAGGGAGGTTCCTACGAGCAGTACTTC
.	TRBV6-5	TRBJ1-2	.	CASIPAGRNYGYTF	TGTGCCAGCATCCCAGCGGGCAGAAACTATGGCTACACCTTC
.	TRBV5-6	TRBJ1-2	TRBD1	CASSPGGQGTYGYTF	TGTGCCAGCAGCCCCGGAGGACAGGGAACATATGGCTACACCTTC
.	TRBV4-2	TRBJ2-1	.	CASSQGTLEGVGGFF	TGTGCCAGCAGCCAAGGGACTCTCGAGGGAGTGGGGGGGTTCTTC
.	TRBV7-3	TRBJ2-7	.	CASSLTPGGSYEQYF	TGTGCCAGCAGCTTAACACCCGGCGGGTCCTACGAGCAGTACTTC
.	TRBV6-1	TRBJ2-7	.	CASSAGFSYEQYF	TGTGCCAGCAGCGCGGGGTTCTCCTACGAGCAGTACTTC
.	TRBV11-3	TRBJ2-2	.	CASSFNQGTNTGELFF	TGTGCCAGCAGCTTTAATCAGGGAACGAACACCGGGGAGCTGTTTTTT
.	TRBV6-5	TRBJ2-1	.	CASSAQDSSYNEQFF	TGTGCCAGCAGTGCTCAAGACAGCTCCTACAATGAGCAGTTCTTC
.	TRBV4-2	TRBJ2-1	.	CASSQGWRDNEQFF	TGTGCCAGCAGCCAAGGATGGAGGGATAATGAGCAGTTCTTC
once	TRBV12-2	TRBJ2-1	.	CASRLDPFPSSYNEQFF	TGTGCAAGTCGCTTAGACCCCTTTCCTAGCTCCTACAATGAGCAGTTCTTC
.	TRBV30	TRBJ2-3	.	CAWSPTDTQYF	TGTGCCTGGAGTCCTACAGATACGCAGTATTTT
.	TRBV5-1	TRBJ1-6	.	CASSLGTEPPLHF	TGCGCCAGCAGCTTGGGTACGGAGCCACCCCTCCACTTT